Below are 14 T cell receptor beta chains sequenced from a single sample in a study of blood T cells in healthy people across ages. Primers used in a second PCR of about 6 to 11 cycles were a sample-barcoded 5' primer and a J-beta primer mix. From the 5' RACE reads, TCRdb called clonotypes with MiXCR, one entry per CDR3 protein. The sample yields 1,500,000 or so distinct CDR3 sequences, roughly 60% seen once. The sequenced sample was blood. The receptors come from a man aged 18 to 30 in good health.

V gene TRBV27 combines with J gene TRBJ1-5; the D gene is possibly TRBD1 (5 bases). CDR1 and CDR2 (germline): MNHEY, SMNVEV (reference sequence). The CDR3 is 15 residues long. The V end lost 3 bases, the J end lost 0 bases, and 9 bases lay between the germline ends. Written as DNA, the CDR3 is TGTGCCAGCAGTTTGCGGGGGTTTAGCAATCAGCCCCAGCATTTT. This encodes CASSLRGFSNQPQHF.

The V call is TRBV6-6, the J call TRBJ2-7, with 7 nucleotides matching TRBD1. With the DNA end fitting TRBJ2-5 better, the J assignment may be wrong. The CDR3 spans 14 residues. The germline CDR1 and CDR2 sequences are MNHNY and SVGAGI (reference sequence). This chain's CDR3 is CASSHPGQSQTQYF. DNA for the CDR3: TGTGCCAGCAGTCATCCGGGACAGTCTCAGACCCAGTACTTC.

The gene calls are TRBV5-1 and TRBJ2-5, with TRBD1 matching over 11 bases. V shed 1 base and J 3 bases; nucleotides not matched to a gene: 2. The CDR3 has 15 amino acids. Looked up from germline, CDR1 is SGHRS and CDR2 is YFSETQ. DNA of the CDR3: TGCGCCAGCAGCTTGACGGGACAGGGGGAAGAGACCCAGTACTTC. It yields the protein CASSLTGQGEETQYF.

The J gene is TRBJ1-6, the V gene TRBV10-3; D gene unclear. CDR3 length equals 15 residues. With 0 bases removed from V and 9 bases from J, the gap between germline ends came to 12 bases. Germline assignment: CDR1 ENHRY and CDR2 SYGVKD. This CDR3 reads CAISESLGSSSPLHF. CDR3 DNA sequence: TGTGCCATCAGTGAGTCATTAGGGAGCAGTTCACCCCTCCACTTT.

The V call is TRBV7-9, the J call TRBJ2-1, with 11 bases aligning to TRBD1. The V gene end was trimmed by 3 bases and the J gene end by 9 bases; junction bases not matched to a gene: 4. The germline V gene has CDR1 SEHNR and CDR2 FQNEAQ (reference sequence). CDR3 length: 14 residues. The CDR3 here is CASSFGQGAGEQFF. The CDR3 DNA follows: TGTGCCAGCAGCTTCGGACAGGGGGCGGGTGAGCAGTTCTTC.

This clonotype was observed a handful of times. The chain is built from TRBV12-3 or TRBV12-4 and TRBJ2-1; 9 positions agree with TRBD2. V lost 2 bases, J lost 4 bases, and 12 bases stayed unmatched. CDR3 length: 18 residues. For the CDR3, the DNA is TGTGCCAGCAGTTTACGGGCTAGCGGGGTAAATGAGTACAATGAGCAGTTCTTC. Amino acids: CASSLRASGVNEYNEQFF.

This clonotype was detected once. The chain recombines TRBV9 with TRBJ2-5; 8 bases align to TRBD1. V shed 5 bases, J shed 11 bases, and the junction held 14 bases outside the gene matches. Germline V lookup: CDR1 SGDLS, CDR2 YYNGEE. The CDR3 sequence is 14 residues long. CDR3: CASSAGQGAKEQYF. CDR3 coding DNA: TGTGCCAGCAGTGCGGGGCAGGGGGCGAAGGAGCAGTACTTC.

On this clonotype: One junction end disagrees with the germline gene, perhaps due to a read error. CDR3 bases: TGTGCCGGCAGCCCCCGCGGAGGGGGAACCTACAATGAGCAGTTCTTC. Translated: CAGSPRGGGTYNEQFF. This chain joins TRBV7-9 and TRBJ2-1; D is possibly TRBD1 or TRBD2 (6 bases each). This CDR3 contains 16 residues. CDR1 and CDR2 from the germline V gene are SEHNR and FQNEAQ (reference sequence).

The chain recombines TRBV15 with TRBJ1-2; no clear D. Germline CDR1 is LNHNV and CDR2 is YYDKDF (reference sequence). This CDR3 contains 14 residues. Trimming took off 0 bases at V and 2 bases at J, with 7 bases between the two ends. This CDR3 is CATSRDRINYGYTF. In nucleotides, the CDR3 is TGTGCCACCAGCAGAGATAGAATAAACTATGGCTACACCTTC.

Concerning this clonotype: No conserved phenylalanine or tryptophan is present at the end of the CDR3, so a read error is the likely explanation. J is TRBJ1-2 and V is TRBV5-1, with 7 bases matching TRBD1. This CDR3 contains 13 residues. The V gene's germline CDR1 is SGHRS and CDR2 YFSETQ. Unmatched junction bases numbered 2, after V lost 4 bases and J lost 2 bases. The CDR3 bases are TGCGCCAGCAGCCCGACAGGGAACTATGGCTACACCTTA. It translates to CASSPTGNYGYTL.

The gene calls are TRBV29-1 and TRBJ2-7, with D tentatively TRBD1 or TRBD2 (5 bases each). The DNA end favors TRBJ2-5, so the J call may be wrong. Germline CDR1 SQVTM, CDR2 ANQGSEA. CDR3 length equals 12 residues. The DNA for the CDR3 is TGCAGCGTTGAACCGGGGCGGGAGACCCAGTACTTC. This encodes CSVEPGRETQYF.

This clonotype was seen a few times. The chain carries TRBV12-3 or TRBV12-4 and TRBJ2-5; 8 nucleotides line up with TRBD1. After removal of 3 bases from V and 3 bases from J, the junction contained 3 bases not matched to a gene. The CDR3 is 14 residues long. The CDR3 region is CASSLGQAEETQYF. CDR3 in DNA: TGTGCCAGCAGTTTGGGACAGGCAGAAGAGACCCAGTACTTC.

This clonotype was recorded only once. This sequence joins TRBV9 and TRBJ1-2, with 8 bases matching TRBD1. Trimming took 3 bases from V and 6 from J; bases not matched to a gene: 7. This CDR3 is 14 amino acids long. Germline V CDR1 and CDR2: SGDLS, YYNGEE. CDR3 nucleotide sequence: TGTGCCAGCAGCGGCTGGACAGGGCGAAATGGCTACACCTTC. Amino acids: CASSGWTGRNGYTF.

The DNA of the CDR3 is TGTGCCAGCACCTTGGGGACTTCCCGTCGCTCCTACGAGCAGTACTTC. This sequence encodes CASTLGTSRRSYEQYF. V and J are TRBV12-3 or TRBV12-4 and TRBJ2-7; D might be TRBD2 (6 bases). The CDR3 spans 16 residues. The V and J ends lost 7 bases and 0 bases respectively, with 19 bases between them.